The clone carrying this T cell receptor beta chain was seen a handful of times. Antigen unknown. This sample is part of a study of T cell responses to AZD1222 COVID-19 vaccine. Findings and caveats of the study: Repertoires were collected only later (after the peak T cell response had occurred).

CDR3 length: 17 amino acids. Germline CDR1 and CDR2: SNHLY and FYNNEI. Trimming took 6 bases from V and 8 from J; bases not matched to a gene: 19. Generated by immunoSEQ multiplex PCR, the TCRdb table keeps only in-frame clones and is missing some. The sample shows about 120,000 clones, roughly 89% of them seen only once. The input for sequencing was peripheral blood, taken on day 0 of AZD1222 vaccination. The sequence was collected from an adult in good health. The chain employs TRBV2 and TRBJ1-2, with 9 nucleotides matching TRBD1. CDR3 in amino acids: CASRIGTGWVTGEGYTF. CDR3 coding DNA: TGTGCCAGCAGAATAGGGACAGGGTGGGTGACAGGGGAAGGCTACACCTTC.